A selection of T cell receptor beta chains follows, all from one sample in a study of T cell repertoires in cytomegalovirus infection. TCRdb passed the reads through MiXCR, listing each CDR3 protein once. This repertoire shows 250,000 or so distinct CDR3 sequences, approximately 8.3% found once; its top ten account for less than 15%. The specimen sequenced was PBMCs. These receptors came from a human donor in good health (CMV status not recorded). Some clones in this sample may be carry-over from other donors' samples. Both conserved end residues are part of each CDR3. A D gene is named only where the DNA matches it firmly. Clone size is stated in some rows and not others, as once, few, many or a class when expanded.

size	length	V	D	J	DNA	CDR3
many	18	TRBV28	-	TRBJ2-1	TGTGCCAGCAGTTCTGGGGACACCCTGATGGTGTCCTACAATGAGCAGTTCTTC	CASSSGDTLMVSYNEQFF
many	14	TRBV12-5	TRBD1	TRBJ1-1	TGTGCTAGTAGTACGGACAGGTCGAACACTGAAGCTTTCTTT	CASSTDRSNTEAFF
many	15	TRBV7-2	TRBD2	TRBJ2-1	TGTGCCAGCAGCTTCAGCGGGGGACCTCTAGCCGAGCAGTTCTTC	CASSFSGGPLAEQFF
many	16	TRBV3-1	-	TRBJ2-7	TGTGCCAGCAGCCAAAATTTGCCGGTCCCCCTCTACGAGCAGTACTTC	CASSQNLPVPLYEQYF
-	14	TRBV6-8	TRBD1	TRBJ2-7	TGTGCCAGCAGTCTTGACAGGGTTACCTACGAGCAGTACTTC	CASSLDRVTYEQYF
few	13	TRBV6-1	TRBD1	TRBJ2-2	TGTGCCAGCAGTCGACAGGGGGCCGGGGAGCTGTTTTTT	CASSRQGAGELFF
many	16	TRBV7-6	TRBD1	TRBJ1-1	TGTGCCAGCAGCAGGGCCGCGGGACAGCGGTACGATGAAGCTTTCTTT	CASSRAAGQRYDEAFF
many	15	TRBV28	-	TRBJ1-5	TGTGCCAGCACGGAGGACAGATTTAGCAATCAGCCCCAGCATTTT	CASTEDRFSNQPQHF
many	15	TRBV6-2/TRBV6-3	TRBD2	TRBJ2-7	TGTGCCAGCAGTTCGATAGCGGGGGGCCGCTACGAGCAGTACTTC	CASSSIAGGRYEQYF
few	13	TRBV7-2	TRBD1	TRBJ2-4	TGTGCCAGCAGCGGAAACAGGGGGTACATTCAGTACTTC	CASSGNRGYIQYF
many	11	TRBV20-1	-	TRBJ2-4	TGCAGTGCTAGTCCTAGGAACATTCAGTACTTC	CSASPRNIQYF
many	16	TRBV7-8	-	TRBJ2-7	TGTGCCAGCAGCTTAGGTGTGGCAGCAAAGTCCTACGAGCAGTACTTC	CASSLGVAAKSYEQYF
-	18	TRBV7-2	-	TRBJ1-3	TGTGCCAGCAGCTTAAGAGCGGCCGGGCTCTGGTCTGGAAACACCATATATTTT	CASSLRAAGLWSGNTIYF
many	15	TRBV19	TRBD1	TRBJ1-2	TGTGCCAGTAGCCTAGTGGCACAGGGGACGGCCGGCTACACCTTC	CASSLVAQGTAGYTF
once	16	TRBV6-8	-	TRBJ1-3	TGTGCCAGCAGTTATGAAGCAGCCGCCCCTGGAAACACCATATATTTT	CASSYEAAAPGNTIYF
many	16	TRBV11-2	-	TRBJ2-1	TGTGCCAGCAGCTTAGAGGCGGGGGCCTCCTACAATGAGCAGTTCTTC	CASSLEAGASYNEQFF
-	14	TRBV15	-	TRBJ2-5	TGTGCCACCAGCAGAGTGGGTAGGGAAGAGACCCAGTACTTC	CATSRVGREETQYF
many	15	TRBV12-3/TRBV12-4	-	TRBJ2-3	TGTGCCAGCAGTTTGTATCGACTCCGCACAGATACGCAGTATTTT	CASSLYRLRTDTQYF
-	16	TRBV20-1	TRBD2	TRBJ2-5	TGCAGTGCTAGAGATCTCCGGACTAGCGGACAAGAGACCCAGTACTTC	CSARDLRTSGQETQYF
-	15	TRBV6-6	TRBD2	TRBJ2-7	TGTGCCACCAGAACAGCTAGCGGGGGGGCCTACGAGCAGTACTTC	CATRTASGGAYEQYF
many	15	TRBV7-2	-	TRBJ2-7	TGTGCCAGCAGCATGCGACAGGTGGTTTCCTACGAGCAGTACTTC	CASSMRQVVSYEQYF
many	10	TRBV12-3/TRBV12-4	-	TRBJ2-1	TGTGCCAGCAGTTTATCGGCCCAGTTCTTC	CASSLSAQFF
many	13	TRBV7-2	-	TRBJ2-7	TGTGCCAGCAGCTTAATGAGGGGGAGCGAGCAGTACTTC	CASSLMRGSEQYF
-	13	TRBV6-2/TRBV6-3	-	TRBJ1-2	TGTGCCAGCACCCCGTTACATAACTATGGCTACACCTTC	CASTPLHNYGYTF
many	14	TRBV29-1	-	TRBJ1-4	TGCAGCGTGGGGGCGGACCAAACTAATGAAAAACTGTTTTTT	CSVGADQTNEKLFF